These 5 T cell receptor beta chains were sequenced from one sample in a study of CD8+ T cells in alopecia areata. Treatment here: oral pan-JAK inhibitor, 5-10 mg twice daily. cDNA prepared by RNA extraction and subsequent reverse transcription served as the template for sequencing. Data came from immunoSEQ multiplex PCR; TCRdb stores just in-frame clones and leaves some out. The sample shows some 150,000 clones, 58% of them seen only once. The material sequenced was CD4+ T cells sorted from blood, taken at approximately week 60, from a patient treated with tofacitinib. The source of these receptors is a human donor with alopecia areata.

This clone was seen a handful of times. The chain carries TRBV29-1 and TRBJ2-1, with TRBD1 matching 10 bases. Germline lookup yields CDR1 SQVTM and CDR2 ANQGSEA. This CDR3 has 16 amino acids. With 7 bases clipped from V and 8 bases from J, the junction kept 17 bases outside the gene matches. The CDR3 DNA reads as TGCAGCGCCAACGCCCGTTGGGACAGGGGAGGCGATGAGCAGTTCTTC. Translating it yields CSANARWDRGGDEQFF.

V usage is TRBV13 and J usage is TRBJ2-7; 9 positions agree with TRBD1. Germline V gene data show CDR1 as PRHDT and CDR2 as FYEKMQ (reference sequence). This CDR3 region has 14 residues. With 6 bases clipped from V and 2 bases from J, the junction kept 5 bases outside the gene matches. The DNA for the CDR3 is TGTGCCAGCAGTGCCGACAGGGGGGCCTACGAGCAGTACTTC. It specifies CASSADRGAYEQYF.

This clone has more than one count but fewer than ten. The chain carries TRBV6-5 and TRBJ1-6; D is perhaps TRBD1 (6 bases). Germline CDR1 reads MNHEY; CDR2 reads SVGAGI. CDR3 size: 14 residues. Trimming left V 6 bases short and J 10 bases short, with 16 bases between. As DNA, the CDR3 is TGTGCCAGCAGCTCCCGAAGAGGACAGTCACCCCTCCACTTT. Amino acid sequence: CASSSRRGQSPLHF.

CDR3 bases: TGCAGCGCACAGACAGGTTATGGCTACACCTTC. It yields the protein CSAQTGYGYTF. V gene TRBV29-1 combines with J gene TRBJ1-2; the D gene is possibly TRBD1 (6 bases). This CDR3 comprises 11 residues. Germline values: CDR1 SQVTM, CDR2 ANQGSEA. Trimming shortened V by 7 bases and J by 5 bases, and 11 bases separated the two germline ends.

The chain is built from TRBV25-1 and TRBJ1-6; TRBD1 is a possible D gene (6 bases). The CDR3 length is 14 residues. In germline, CDR1 is MGHDK, CDR2 SYGVNS. The ends were cut back, 4 bases at V and 5 bases at J, with 9 bases in the middle. CDR3 nucleotide sequence: TGTGCCAGCAGTGCGACAGGAGATAATTCACCCCTCCACTTT. The encoded protein is CASSATGDNSPLHF.